The sequence of this TCR beta chain was determined in a study of blood T cell repertoires in COVID-19. Whole-study context: Acute-phase and convalescent COVID-19 samples originated in the United States, Italy and Spain. PBMCs, B-cell-depleted T cells, or T cells were the source of the cDNA or gDNA that made up the material.

The CDR3 has 14 amino acids. Trimming removed 7 bases from V and 5 bases from J, with 18 bases in between. Germline-derived CDR1 and CDR2 are LNHDA and SQIVND (reference sequence). Per the original methods: Counts of nucleated cells, estimated from reference gene primer amplification, were obtained. The assay was immunoSEQ multiplex PCR, and TCRdb's table has in-frame clones only and misses some. For V, J and clone size, that table is used; D and trimming come from the DNA. The top ten clones hold roughly 1.5% of a sample with approximately 66,000 clones, around 92% of them seen once. Sequenced material: peripheral blood. The chain recombines TRBV19 with TRBJ2-7, with D maybe TRBD1 (5 bases). The receptor's source is a man aged 55 to 70 with acute or convalescent COVID-19. In nucleotides, the CDR3 is TGTGCCAGTAAGAGGCAGGGCATAGGTAACGAGCAGTACTTC. It codes for CASKRQGIGNEQYF.